The clone carrying this TCR beta chain has only a few counts. Its antigen is still unknown. This specimen comes from a study of cytomegalovirus exposure and HLA in healthy donors. Broader study findings: Reportedly, TCR beta sequences accurately predicted HLA-A and HLA-B alleles in most subjects.

The donors, nominally healthy at sampling, likely had unrecorded immune exposures. The PCR employed 60 Vbeta primers together with 13 Jbeta primers. As handled by the study authors: A later analysis tallied some 80 million unique TCR beta chains, some 10 million of them shared. Some clones are missing from TCRdb's copy, which holds only in-frame ones; the method was immunoSEQ multiplex PCR. V, J and clone size are those of that table, while D and trimming were read from the DNA. The sample yields about 90,000 clones, under 80% seen once. The CDR3 is 13 residues long. Germline V gene lookup returns CDR1 SGHDT and CDR2 YYEEEE. V lost 4 bases and J lost 12, with 19 bases in between.

The receptor was derived from a boy aged 5 to 17 in good health and CMV-seronegative. The gene calls are TRBV5-6 and TRBJ1-2; D unresolved. The sample consisted of PBMCs. CDR3: CASSPTKTRLDTF. The CDR3 coding sequence is TGTGCCAGCAGCCCCACGAAGACACGCTTGGACACCTTC.